This record looks at one T cell receptor (beta chain) sequence and its context. Its antigen is still unknown. Germline is not matched at one junction end, which may reflect a read error. The data belong to a study of T cells in Graves' hyperthyroidism and ophthalmopathy. Overall study results and limits: The model predicted ophthalmopathy a median roughly six months before onset. Blood also carried most thyroid clonotypes expanded above 0.001.

Patients counted as stable if ophthalmopathy did not develop within 18 months. Diagnoses used clinical symptoms, serum thyroxine and TRAb, thyroid ultrasound and orbital computed tomography. TCR beta CDR3 sequences were amplified from RNA transcripts. Initially, a first-round RT-PCR of the TCR CDR3 employed the HTBI primer set. A single record per CDR3 protein comes from TCRdb applying MiXCR to the multiplex PCR reads. The repertoire consists of about 340,000 distinct CDR3 sequences, with approximately 18% occurring once and the leading ten covering approximately 54%. What was sequenced was blood. The clonotype originates from a woman in her forties or fifties with Graves' hyperthyroidism.

The CDR3 DNA sequence: TGTGCCAGCAGTTCCGGCCCAGCCGTTAACAATGGCTGCACCTTC. Protein sequence: CASSSGPAVNNGCTF. The gene calls are TRBV7-9 and TRBJ1-2; no clear D. This CDR3 is 15 amino acids long. From germline, CDR1 is SEHNR and CDR2 FQNEAQ (reference sequence).